The TCR beta chain described here comes from a study of blood T cell repertoires in COVID-19. Study-level background: Both acute and convalescent COVID-19 samples were obtained from the United States, Italy and Spain. PBMCs, B-cell-depleted T cells, or T cells were the source of the cDNA or gDNA that made up the material.

Looked up from germline, CDR1 is MNHEY and CDR2 is SVGAGI. The CDR3 contains 13 residues. V was cut by 7 bases and J by 1 base, with 11 bases left in between. Source study methods: For nucleated cells, counts were estimated from reference gene primer amplification. Here immunoSEQ multiplex PCR was the method, and the copy in TCRdb shows in-frame clones only, minus some. D and trimming come from the DNA, and the V and J calls and clone size come from that table. The data show approximately 65,000 clones, roughly 88% seen once. Seattle-derived patients entered the study during active infection and were followed longitudinally.

Material: peripheral blood. The sequence was obtained from a man aged 45-65 years with COVID-19, enrolled during active disease. The chain carries TRBV6-5 and TRBJ2-7; perhaps TRBD1 as D (6 bases). The CDR3 bases are TGTGCCAGCAACCTGAGGGGGTCCTACGAGCAGTACTTC. Translating gives CASNLRGSYEQYF.